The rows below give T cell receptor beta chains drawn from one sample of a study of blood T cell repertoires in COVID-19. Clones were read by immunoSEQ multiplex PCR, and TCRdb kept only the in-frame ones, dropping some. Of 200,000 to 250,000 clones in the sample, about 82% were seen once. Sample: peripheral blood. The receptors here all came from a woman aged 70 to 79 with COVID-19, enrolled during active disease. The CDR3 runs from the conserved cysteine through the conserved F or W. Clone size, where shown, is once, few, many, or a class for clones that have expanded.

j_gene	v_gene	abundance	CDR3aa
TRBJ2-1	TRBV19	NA	CASSISASGRVEQFF
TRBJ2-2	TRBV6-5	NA	CASYSQATGELFF
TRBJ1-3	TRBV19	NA	CASSTADVSGNTIYF
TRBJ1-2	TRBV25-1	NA	CASSRQGDGYTF
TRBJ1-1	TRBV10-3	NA	CAISENPWSEAFF
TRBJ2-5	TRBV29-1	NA	CSIIPGLAQETQYF
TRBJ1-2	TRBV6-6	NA	CASTPGKDYGYTF
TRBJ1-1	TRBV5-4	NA	CASSLAAGGNTEAFF
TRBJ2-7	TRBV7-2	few	CASSLSWRAYEQYF
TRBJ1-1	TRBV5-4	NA	CASSLAKQTNTEAFF
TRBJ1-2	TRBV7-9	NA	CASSPGQGRFGYTF
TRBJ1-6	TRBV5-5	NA	CASSLDGFYNSPLHF
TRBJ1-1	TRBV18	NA	CATSVGGNTEAFF
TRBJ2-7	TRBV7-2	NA	CASSFNSGQGVEQYF
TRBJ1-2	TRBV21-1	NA	CANTTPRDRGDYGYTF
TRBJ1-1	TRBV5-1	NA	CASSSPGGNTEAFF
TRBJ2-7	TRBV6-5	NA	CASNNGQGGEQYF
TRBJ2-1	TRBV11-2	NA	CASSPSLRGGYNEQFF
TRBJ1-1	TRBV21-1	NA	CASSKGTEEMNTEAFF
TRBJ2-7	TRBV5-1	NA	CASGRVSGASYEQYF
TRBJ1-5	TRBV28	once	CASSLFLQGNQPQHF
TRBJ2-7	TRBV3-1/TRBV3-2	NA	CASSAGGLGTYEQYF
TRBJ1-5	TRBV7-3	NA	CASSQGGGNQPQHF
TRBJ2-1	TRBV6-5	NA	CASSIERDNEQFF
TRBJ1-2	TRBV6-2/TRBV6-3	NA	CASSLGNNYGYTF
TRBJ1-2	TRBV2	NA	CASSASGGAVYGYTF
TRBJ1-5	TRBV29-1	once	CSVVQNFLVRQPQHF
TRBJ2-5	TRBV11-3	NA	CASSLGGQGWVGETQYF
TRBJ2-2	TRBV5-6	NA	CASSLGTGADTGELFF
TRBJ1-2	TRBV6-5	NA	CASSPEGTGGGKGTF
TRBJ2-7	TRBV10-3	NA	CAIRAGGPENEQYF
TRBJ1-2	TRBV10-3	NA	CAHREAIETPNYGYTF
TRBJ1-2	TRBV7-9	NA	CASSPDGGSGYTF
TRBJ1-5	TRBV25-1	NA	CGSEAKNKPQHF
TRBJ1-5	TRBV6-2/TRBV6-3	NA	CASSWGGSGNQPQHF
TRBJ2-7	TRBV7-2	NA	CASSLAGGFRVYEQYF
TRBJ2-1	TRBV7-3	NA	CASSLGGGTYNEQFF
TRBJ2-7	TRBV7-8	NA	CASSLSLGGITSYEQYF
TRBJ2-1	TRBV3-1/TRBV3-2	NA	CASSQDSKPSTGHEQFF
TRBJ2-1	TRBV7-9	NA	CASSLGRGRYNEQFF
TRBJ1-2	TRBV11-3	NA	CASSRDSANYGYTF
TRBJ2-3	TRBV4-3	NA	CASSRGWTSGGSDTQYF
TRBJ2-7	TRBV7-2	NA	CASSLDTTSYEQYF
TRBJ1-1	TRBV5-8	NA	CASSLVRVGEAFF
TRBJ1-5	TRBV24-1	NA	CATSGRTGGNQPQHF
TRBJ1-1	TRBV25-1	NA	CASSEGPAGVAFF
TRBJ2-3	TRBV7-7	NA	CASSLRQTDTQYF
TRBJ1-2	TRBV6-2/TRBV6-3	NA	CASSDTYDGYTF
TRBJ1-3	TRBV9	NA	CASSVGPRGASGNTIYF
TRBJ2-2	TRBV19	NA	CASNKVSSGELFF